These 27 T cell receptor beta chains came from one sample sequenced in a study of blood T cells in healthy people across ages. Using a J-beta primer mix together with a sample-barcoded 5' primer, a second PCR was run for roughly 6 to 12 cycles. Using its own MiXCR run on the 5' RACE reads, TCRdb lists one record per CDR3 protein. This table has fewer than 650,000 distinct CDR3 sequences, about 25% appearing once. The sample also formed part of further work on T cells of mothers and their children.

Sequencing was carried out using blood. The receptors shown here come from a boy aged 2 to 10 in good health.

The rearrangement uses TRBV10-2 and TRBJ1-2, with TRBD1 as a possible D gene (5 bases). The CDR3 loop spans 14 amino acids. Trimming shortened V by 3 bases and J by 1 base, and 9 bases separated the two germline ends. Germline V gene lookup returns CDR1 WSHSY and CDR2 SAAADI. CDR3 bases: TGCGCCAGCAGTGAAACAGGTTTTAACTATGGCTACACCTTC. It is translated as CASSETGFNYGYTF.

The V and J genes are TRBV5-1 and TRBJ2-7, with D perhaps matching TRBD2 (6 bases). The J call may be in error: the DNA end matches TRBJ2-1 better. The CDR3 is made up of 15 amino acids. CDR1 and CDR2 from the germline V gene are SGHRS and YFSETQ. The CDR3: CASSFGGVSDNEQFF. In DNA, the CDR3 is TGCGCCAGCAGCTTCGGCGGGGTATCTGACAATGAGCAGTTCTTC.

The chain couples TRBV12-3 or TRBV12-4 to TRBJ2-5; tentatively, D is TRBD1 or TRBD2 (5 bases each). CDR3 size: 14 residues. Trimming removed 7 bases from V and 4 bases from J, with 16 bases in between. The CDR3 sequence is CASTEGQGAETQYF. The CDR3 nucleotides are TGTGCCAGCACCGAGGGGCAGGGCGCAGAGACCCAGTACTTC.

This chain links TRBV3-1 with TRBJ1-4; possible D gene TRBD1, 5 bases. CDR3 length: 12 residues. With 4 bases removed from V and 8 bases from J, the gap between germline ends came to 8 bases. Germline CDR1 and CDR2: LGHDT and YNNKEL (reference sequence). As DNA, the CDR3 is TGTGCCAGCAGCCGCTGGGGGGAAAAACTGTTTTTT. This codes for CASSRWGEKLFF.

The rearrangement joins TRBV7-2 to TRBJ2-7; 10 bases agree with TRBD2. Germline V CDR1 and CDR2: SGHTA, FQGNSA. V trimming: 5 bases; J trimming: 6 bases; junction bases outside the gene matches: 10. The CDR3 length is 15 residues. The CDR3 region has the DNA TGTGCCAGCAGCCCGGGACTAGCGCGTTTTGGCGAGCAGTACTTC. This translates into CASSPGLARFGEQYF. Together with reference TRBV7-2 and TRBJ2-7, the CDR3 gives the full variable domain: GAGVSQSPSNKVTEKGKDVELRCDPISGHTALYWYRQSLGQGLEFLIYFQGNSAPDKSGLPSDRFSAERTGGSVSTLTIQRTQQEDSAVYLCASSPGLARFGEQYFGPGTRLTVT.

As concerns this clonotype: One end of the junction fails to match germline, which may point to a read error. The chain employs TRBV5-5 and TRBJ2-7, with 8 bases lining up with TRBD2. The length of the CDR3 is 15 residues. CDR1 is SGHKS, CDR2 YYEKEE, per germline (reference sequence). The chain's CDR3 is CASSLVAGGSHEQYF. In DNA form, the CDR3 reads TGTGCCAGCAGCTTGGTGGCGGGAGGCTCCCACGAGCAGTACTTC.

J is TRBJ1-5 and V is TRBV21-1. TRBV21-1 is termed a pseudogene. The CDR3 consists of 14 residues. CDR3 coding DNA: TGTGCCAGCAGCAATACGTATAGCAATCAGCCCCAGCATTTT. Translated, it gives CASSNTYSNQPQHF.

This sequence joins TRBV20-1 and TRBJ2-5; D uncertain. Germline lookup yields CDR1 DFQATT and CDR2 SNEGSKA (reference sequence). There are 12 residues in the CDR3. The ends were cut back, 8 bases at V and 5 bases at J, with 15 bases in the middle. The CDR3 loop is CSQSGNSETQYF. In nucleotides, the CDR3 is TGCAGTCAAAGTGGAAATAGTGAGACCCAGTACTTC.

This clonotype was seen a few times. This chain uses TRBV20-1 with TRBJ2-7; TRBD2 aligns across 7 bases. TRBJ2-1 explains the end of the DNA better; the J call may be wrong. Germline V gene lookup returns CDR1 DFQATT and CDR2 SNEGSKA (reference sequence). This CDR3 is built from 15 residues. The CDR3 DNA sequence: TGCAGTGCTAGAGAGTCCCGGACTAGTGCGGATGAGCAGTTCTTC. This codes for CSARESRTSADEQFF.

The CDR3 nucleotides read TGCGCCAGCCAAGGGAAAGGGACTTACGAGCAGTACTTC. Protein product: CASQGKGTYEQYF. The chain couples TRBV5-1 to TRBJ2-5, with D perhaps matching TRBD2 (6 bases). Gene TRBJ2-7 matches the end of the DNA better, so the J call may be wrong. Per the germline V gene, CDR1 is SGHRS and CDR2 is YFSETQ. The CDR3 totals 13 residues.

The chain couples TRBV12-3 or TRBV12-4 to TRBJ1-5; D gene unclear. Deletions cut 6 bases from V and 9 bases from J, with 12 bases between. The CDR3 has 12 amino acids. The CDR3 is CASSDSTGPQHF. For the CDR3, the DNA is TGTGCCAGCAGCGACTCTACCGGGCCCCAGCATTTT.

This clonotype was counted between two and nine times. This chain uses TRBV19 with TRBJ2-1, with a weak D call TRBD2 (8 bases). This CDR3 has 15 amino acids. Germline V gene lookup returns CDR1 LNHDA and CDR2 SQIVND (reference sequence). V lost 7 bases and J 8 bases, leaving 21 bases between the germline ends. The CDR3 is CASNLRGLGGDEQFF. Written as DNA, the CDR3 is TGTGCCAGTAACCTTCGGGGACTAGGGGGCGATGAGCAGTTCTTC.

This chain uses TRBV11-2 with TRBJ2-1; D perhaps matches TRBD1 (7 bases). Trimming shortened V by 4 bases and J by 6 bases, and 31 bases separated the two germline ends. Germline assignment: CDR1 SGHAT and CDR2 FQNNGV. This CDR3 is 20 amino acids long. CDR3 bases: TGTGCCAGCAGCTACCGAATAGCGGCGGGATGCCTACAGGGGTCCAATGAGCAGTTCTTC. This translates into CASSYRIAAGCLQGSNEQFF.

The J gene is TRBJ1-3, the V gene TRBV7-2; tentative D call: TRBD1 (5 bases). The V and J ends lost 5 bases and 4 bases respectively, with 18 bases between them. Germline V lookup: CDR1 SGHTA, CDR2 FQGNSA. This CDR3 comprises 16 residues. The CDR3 spells CASSHTLAGPGNTIYF. In DNA, the CDR3 is TGTGCCAGCAGCCACACGCTTGCAGGGCCAGGAAACACCATATATTTT.

This clonotype was counted a few times. This chain joins TRBV20-1 and TRBJ2-1; TRBD2 matches at 7 bases. The J call is in doubt because the DNA end fits TRBJ2-5 better. Germline V gives CDR1 DFQATT, CDR2 SNEGSKA (reference sequence). This CDR3 has 16 amino acids. DNA for the CDR3: TGCAGTGCTAGAGCGCCCCTCCGGGGGGTATGGGAGACCCAGTACTTC. Protein sequence: CSARAPLRGVWETQYF.

This chain connects TRBV10-3 to TRBJ2-5; TRBD2 matches at 7 bases. The closer fit of TRBJ2-1 to the DNA end suggests the J call may be wrong. The CDR3 spans 15 residues. Germline values: CDR1 ENHRY, CDR2 SYGVKD. The CDR3 sequence: CAISATGLADREQFF. The CDR3 nucleotides read TGTGCCATCAGTGCGACCGGGCTAGCGGACCGTGAGCAGTTCTTC.

This clonotype was seen a few times. The chain has TRBV10-3 and TRBJ2-1; 7 bases are a match to TRBD2. CDR1 and CDR2 from the germline V gene are ENHRY and SYGVKD. V lost 8 bases to trimming and J lost 5 bases; unmatched junction nucleotides: 15. CDR3 length equals 16 residues. The CDR3 sequence is CAIGGRAGRSDNEQFF. Written as DNA, the CDR3 is TGTGCCATCGGCGGCCGAGCGGGAAGGTCCGACAATGAGCAGTTCTTC.

CDR3 sequence: CAISGGGVISYEQYF. In DNA form, the CDR3 reads TGTGCCATCAGTGGGGGAGGGGTTATCTCCTACGAGCAGTACTTC. The chain recombines TRBV10-3 with TRBJ2-7; 7 bases are a match to TRBD2. Germline lookup yields CDR1 ENHRY and CDR2 SYGVKD. The length of the CDR3 is 15 residues. The trim removed 4 bases at V and 0 bases at J, leaving 6 bases unmatched.

This clonotype showed up just a few times. The chain uses TRBV12-3 or TRBV12-4 and TRBJ1-3; no reliable D call. The ends were cut back, 7 bases at V and 0 bases at J, with 10 bases in the middle. This CDR3 has 14 residues. The CDR3 reads CASTQHSSGNTIYF. CDR3 nucleotides: TGTGCCAGCACTCAACACAGCTCTGGAAACACCATATATTTT.

The CDR3 spells CASSLTGGNHEQFF. The DNA of the CDR3 is TGTGCCAGCAGTTTAACCGGGGGCAACCATGAGCAGTTCTTC. This chain links TRBV27 with TRBJ2-1, with D perhaps assigned TRBD1 or TRBD2 (6 bases each). The CDR3 sequence is 14 residues long. V was clipped by 2 bases and J by 8 bases, with 13 bases between them. Germline values: CDR1 MNHEY, CDR2 SMNVEV (reference sequence).

The chain has TRBV20-1 and TRBJ2-3; 9 nucleotides align to TRBD2. CDR1 is DFQATT, CDR2 SNEGSKA, per germline (reference sequence). V shed 4 bases and J 15 bases; nucleotides not matched to a gene: 11. The CDR3 contains 12 residues. CDR3 sequence: CSAIKSGGPLYF. As DNA, the CDR3 is TGCAGTGCTATTAAAAGCGGGGGGCCTCTCTATTTT.

A few counts support this clonotype. The chain has TRBV6-1 and TRBJ2-3, with D perhaps TRBD2 (7 bases). Trimming left V 1 base short and J 2 bases short, with 10 bases between. The CDR3 has 15 residues. Germline-derived CDR1 and CDR2 are MNHNS and SASEGT. CDR3 loop: CASSEGGGHTDTQYF. CDR3 sequence (DNA): TGTGCCAGCAGTGAAGGCGGGGGCCACACAGATACGCAGTATTTT.

The genes are TRBV28 and TRBJ2-7; perhaps TRBD2 as D (6 bases). The V and J ends lost 3 bases and 3 bases respectively, with 9 bases between them. The CDR3 has 13 amino acids. Germline V gene lookup returns CDR1 MDHEN and CDR2 SYDVKM. The CDR3 reads CASSFVGGYEQYF. DNA for the CDR3: TGTGCCAGCAGTTTTGTGGGGGGCTACGAGCAGTACTTC.

This clonotype was counted only a few times. V gene TRBV6-5 combines with J gene TRBJ2-5; the match to TRBD1 covers 7 bases. The J call may be incorrect, as the DNA end agrees better with TRBJ2-1. The V gene's germline CDR1 is MNHEY and CDR2 SVGAGI. The CDR3 length is 18 residues. The CDR3 sequence: CASSYSLFVEGADNEQFF. As DNA, the CDR3 is TGTGCCAGCAGTTACTCGCTATTCGTTGAGGGGGCGGACAATGAGCAGTTCTTC.

This clonotype was detected only a few times. This rearrangement joins TRBV15 to TRBJ2-3; TRBD1 or TRBD2 may be the D gene (5 bases each). V was cut by 0 bases and J by 2 bases, with 12 bases left in between. CDR3 length equals 16 residues. Germline V CDR1 and CDR2: LNHNV, YYDKDF (reference sequence). CDR3 bases: TGTGCCACCAGCAGAGATAGGGGACCTCCCACAGATACGCAGTATTTT. This codes for CATSRDRGPPTDTQYF.

The chain links TRBV11-2 to TRBJ2-1; D is perhaps TRBD2 (7 bases). V dropped 6 bases and J dropped 7 bases, with 16 bases sitting between them. This CDR3 is 14 amino acids long. Germline V CDR1 and CDR2: SGHAT, FQNNGV. CDR3 nucleotides: TGTGCCAGCAGGGGGGGGCTAGCGGAGAATGAGCAGTTCTTC. It encodes CASRGGLAENEQFF. The full variable domain, its missing parts supplied by reference TRBV11-2 and TRBJ2-1, is EAGVAQSPRYKIIEKRQSVAFWCNPISGHATLYWYQQILGQGPKLLIQFQNNGVVDDSQLPKDRFSAERLKGVDSTLKIQPAKLEDSAVYLCASRGGLAENEQFFGPGTRLTVL.

The chain combines TRBV7-9 with TRBJ1-4, with a weak D call TRBD1 (5 bases). Germline CDR1 and CDR2: SEHNR and FQNEAQ (reference sequence). The V and J ends lost 6 bases and 7 bases respectively, with 12 bases between them. The CDR3 covers 13 residues. As DNA, the CDR3 is TGTGCCAGCAGAAACGGGGACGGTGAAAAACTGTTTTTT. Amino acid sequence: CASRNGDGEKLFF. Full variable domain (outside the CDR3, taken from reference TRBV7-9 and TRBJ1-4): DTGVSQNPRHKITKRGQNVTFRCDPISEHNRLYWYRQTLGQGPEFLTYFQNEAQLEKSRLLSDRFSAERPKGSFSTLEIQRTEQGDSAMYLCASRNGDGEKLFFGSGTQLSVL.